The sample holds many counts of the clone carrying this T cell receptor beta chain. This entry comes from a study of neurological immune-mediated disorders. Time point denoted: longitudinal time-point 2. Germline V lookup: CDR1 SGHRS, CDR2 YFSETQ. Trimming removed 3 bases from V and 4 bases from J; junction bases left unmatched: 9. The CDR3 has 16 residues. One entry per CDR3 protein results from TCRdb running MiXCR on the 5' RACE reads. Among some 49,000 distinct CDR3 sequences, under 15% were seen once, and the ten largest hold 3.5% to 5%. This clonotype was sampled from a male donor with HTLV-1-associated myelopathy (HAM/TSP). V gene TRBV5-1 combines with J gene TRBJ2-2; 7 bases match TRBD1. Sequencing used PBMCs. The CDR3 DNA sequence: TGCGCCAGCAGCTCACCGACAGGGATGGGCACCGGGGAGCTGTTTTTT. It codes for CASSSPTGMGTGELFF.